This TCR beta chain was retrieved from a study of blood T cell repertoires in COVID-19. The wider study: Donors in the United States, Italy and Spain gave samples during acute or convalescent COVID-19. T cells, B-cell-depleted T cells, or PBMCs provided the cDNA or gDNA that served as material.

There are a few counts of this clone. Germline trimming cut 3 bases from V and 5 bases from J; bases unmatched to any gene: 6. Looked up from germline, CDR1 is SGHRS and CDR2 is YFSETQ. The CDR3 has 16 amino acids. In the original processing: Amplification of reference gene primers provided the estimated nucleated cell counts. TCRdb's table, derived via immunoSEQ multiplex PCR, lists solely in-frame clones and lacks some. That table supplies the V and J calls and clone size; D and trimming were determined from the DNA. The table lists about 75,000 clones, around 74% of them singletons. The V gene is TRBV5-1, the J gene TRBJ2-1; the match to TRBD2 covers 12 bases. The receptor was isolated from a human donor with acute or convalescent COVID-19. The donor label of this sample is uncertain. Sequencing was carried out using peripheral blood. Here the CDR3 reads CASSSSSGGANNEQFF. CDR3 coding DNA: TGCGCCAGCAGCTCCTCTAGCGGGGGGGCCAACAATGAGCAGTTCTTC. The entire variable domain, with the rest obtained from reference TRBV5-1 and TRBJ2-1, is as follows: KAGVTQTPRYLIKTRGQQVTLSCSPISGHRSVSWYQQTPGQGLQFLFEYFSETQRNKGNFPGRFSGRQFSNSRSEMNVSTLELGDSALYLCASSSSSGGANNEQFFGPGTRLTVL.